Listed below are T cell receptor beta chains from one sample, sequenced in a study of vaccination effects on CD4 cells after COVID-19. Profiling relied on immunoSEQ multiplex PCR, and the TCRdb table lists in-frame clones only, not all of them. Counted here are 35,000 to 40,000 clones, roughly 66% occurring once; the ten biggest clones make up under 15%. These receptors' targets are unknown. The specimen comprised CD4+ T cells from PBMCs cultured with HCoV-OC43 spike peptides, sampled before COVID-19 vaccination. These receptors were obtained from a human donor who received a COVID-19 vaccine. Each CDR3 is given with its conserved first and last residue. Each record gives: J gene, CDR3 length, clone size, D gene, V gene, CDR3 protein, CDR3 DNA. The D gene is left open where the match is weak. For some rows the clone size is stated as once, few or many, or as a class when expanded; others skip it.

TRBJ2-3	16	few	TRBD1	TRBV19	CASIPLGQGSTDTQYF	TGTGCCAGTATCCCTCTCGGACAGGGTAGCACAGATACGCAGTATTTT
TRBJ1-6	20	few	TRBD1	TRBV4-1	CASSQDGRGQGAVMSSPLHF	TGCGCCAGCAGCCAAGATGGGAGGGGACAGGGGGCGGTTATGAGTTCACCCCTCCACTTT
TRBJ2-3	15	.	.	TRBV27	CATRTGHRNTDTQYF	TGTGCCACCAGGACGGGACACCGCAACACAGATACGCAGTATTTT
TRBJ2-5	13	.	TRBD1	TRBV5-1	CASSGDRAETQYF	TGCGCCAGCAGCGGGGACAGGGCAGAGACCCAGTACTTC
TRBJ1-4	15	.	TRBD1	TRBV7-9	CASSPRGGLNEKLFF	TGTGCCAGCAGCCCACGAGGGGGCTTGAATGAAAAACTGTTTTTT
TRBJ1-2	12	.	.	TRBV12-3/TRBV12-4	CASSLQGYGYTF	TGTGCCAGCAGTTTACAGGGGTATGGCTACACCTTC
TRBJ1-2	12	once	.	TRBV12-3/TRBV12-4	CASTRGGYGYTF	TGTGCCAGCACGAGGGGGGGCTATGGCTACACCTTC
TRBJ2-1	15	.	.	TRBV6-4	CASRPDPNVFNEQFF	TGTGCCAGCAGACCCGACCCAAATGTTTTCAATGAGCAGTTCTTC
TRBJ1-1	16	.	TRBD1	TRBV6-5	CASSYTRTGPNTEAFF	TGTGCCAGCAGTTACACCCGGACAGGGCCGAACACTGAAGCTTTCTTT
TRBJ2-7	14	.	TRBD1	TRBV5-5	CASSPDRGTYEQYF	TGTGCCAGCAGCCCAGACAGGGGGACCTACGAGCAGTACTTC
TRBJ2-1	13	.	.	TRBV11-3	CASSRRLGNEQFF	TGTGCCAGCAGCCGAAGGTTGGGCAATGAGCAGTTCTTC
TRBJ1-2	12	few	.	TRBV25-1	CASPPAVYGYTF	TGTGCCAGCCCCCCGGCAGTCTATGGCTACACCTTC
TRBJ1-1	16	once	.	TRBV7-6	CASSLRPPDSPTEAFF	TGTGCCAGCAGCTTACGCCCACCCGACAGCCCCACTGAAGCTTTCTTT
TRBJ1-2	14	.	TRBD1	TRBV5-1	CASSQRTGGYGYTF	TGCGCCAGCAGCCAACGGACAGGAGGGTATGGCTACACCTTC
TRBJ2-3	19	.	TRBD2	TRBV3-1/TRBV3-2	CASSQALGLAGGLPDTQYF	TGTGCCAGCAGCCAAGCCTTGGGACTAGCGGGAGGGCTCCCAGATACGCAGTATTTT
TRBJ1-4	14	.	TRBD1	TRBV5-4	CASSVQGAVEKLFF	TGTGCCAGCAGCGTACAGGGGGCGGTAGAAAAACTGTTTTTT
TRBJ1-3	14	once	.	TRBV11-2	CASSQGRSGNTIYF	TGTGCCAGCAGCCAGGGACGGTCTGGAAACACCATATATTTT
TRBJ2-3	17	.	TRBD1	TRBV28	CASSFYGQGSYTDTQYF	TGTGCCAGCAGTTTTTATGGACAGGGATCTTATACAGATACGCAGTATTTT
TRBJ2-1	17	.	.	TRBV4-1	CASSTDLAPPFYNEQFF	TGCGCCAGCAGTACCGACCTCGCCCCCCCCTTTTACAATGAGCAGTTCTTC
TRBJ2-1	21	.	TRBD2	TRBV19	CASTAQDRSGGLLGSYNEQFF	TGTGCCAGTACCGCGCAAGACAGGAGCGGGGGACTACTCGGCTCCTACAATGAGCAGTTCTTC
TRBJ2-7	13	few	.	TRBV18	CASLRGPDYEQYF	TGTGCCAGCCTCAGGGGCCCCGACTACGAGCAGTACTTC
TRBJ2-4	17	.	.	TRBV12-2	CASRLRFRIRAKNIQYF	TGTGCAAGTCGCTTAAGATTTAGGATTCGGGCCAAAAACATTCAGTACTTC
TRBJ2-3	14	.	.	TRBV30	CAWSVGGSTDTQYF	TGTGCCTGGAGTGTAGGTGGGAGCACAGATACGCAGTATTTT
TRBJ2-6	13	.	.	TRBV2	CASDSSGANVLTF	TGTGCCAGCGACAGCTCTGGGGCCAACGTCCTGACTTTC
TRBJ1-6	15	.	TRBD1	TRBV18	CASSPGTGDNSPLHF	TGTGCCAGCTCACCCGGGACAGGGGATAATTCACCCCTCCACTTT
TRBJ2-3	15	.	.	TRBV19	CASSIARGAGDTQYF	TGTGCCAGTAGTATAGCCAGGGGGGCGGGAGATACGCAGTATTTT
TRBJ2-2	15	few	.	TRBV7-9	CASRFTQPNTGELFF	TGTGCCAGCAGGTTTACCCAACCGAACACCGGGGAGCTGTTTTTT
TRBJ1-4	15	many	TRBD1	TRBV5-1	CASSWGQGRNEKLFF	TGCGCCAGCAGCTGGGGACAGGGGCGAAATGAAAAACTGTTTTTT
TRBJ2-1	16	.	TRBD2	TRBV2	CASSKEAGVSYNEQFF	TGTGCCAGCAGCAAAGAAGCGGGAGTCTCCTACAATGAGCAGTTCTTC
TRBJ1-2	12	few	.	TRBV12-3/TRBV12-4	CASGRGSYGYTF	TGTGCCAGCGGTAGGGGCTCCTATGGCTACACCTTC
TRBJ2-7	14	.	TRBD2	TRBV6-5	CASTQAGLNYEQYF	TGTGCCAGCACCCAAGCGGGACTGAACTACGAGCAGTACTTC
TRBJ2-1	11	.	.	TRBV20-1	CSARTSNEQFF	TGCAGTGCTAGAACTAGCAATGAGCAGTTCTTC
TRBJ1-2	13	.	TRBD1	TRBV5-5	CASRLTGDYGYTF	TGTGCCAGCAGACTTACAGGGGACTATGGCTACACCTTC
TRBJ2-2	18	.	.	TRBV5-4	CASRIKVGSLENTGELFF	TGTGCCAGCAGAATCAAAGTCGGCAGCCTTGAGAACACCGGGGAGCTGTTTTTT
TRBJ2-1	15	few	.	TRBV5-1	CASKRGVADNNEQFF	TGCGCCAGCAAACGGGGAGTAGCGGATAACAATGAGCAGTTCTTC
TRBJ1-2	13	.	.	TRBV24-1	CATSERGAWGYTF	TGTGCCACCAGTGAACGGGGGGCTTGGGGCTACACCTTC
TRBJ2-7	13	.	.	TRBV7-9	CASSLVGAYEQYF	TGTGCCAGCAGCTTAGTCGGGGCCTACGAGCAGTACTTC
TRBJ2-1	15	.	.	TRBV27	CASSLWGAAYNEQFF	TGTGCCAGCAGTTTATGGGGGGCGGCCTACAATGAGCAGTTCTTC
TRBJ2-5	16	.	.	TRBV9	CASSPSGTTHQETQYF	TGTGCCAGCAGCCCAAGTGGGACGACCCACCAAGAGACCCAGTACTTC
TRBJ2-3	15	.	TRBD1	TRBV2	CASSGGGIGADTQYF	TGTGCCAGCAGTGGAGGGGGCATAGGAGCAGATACGCAGTATTTT
TRBJ2-5	15	.	.	TRBV7-9	CASSPQKGTWETQYF	TGTGCCAGCAGCCCCCAAAAGGGGACTTGGGAGACCCAGTACTTC
TRBJ2-3	15	.	.	TRBV19	CASSIFLGAADTQYF	TGTGCCAGTAGTATTTTTCTCGGGGCGGCAGATACGCAGTATTTT
TRBJ1-1	17	.	.	TRBV3-1/TRBV3-2	CASSPRQVRFMNTEAFF	TGTGCCAGCAGCCCTAGACAGGTCCGCTTCATGAACACTGAAGCTTTCTTT
TRBJ1-3	14	few	TRBD1	TRBV19	CASSHRDRGNTIYF	TGTGCCAGTAGTCACCGGGACAGAGGAAACACCATATATTTT
TRBJ1-5	12	medium-sized	.	TRBV7-2	CASSYNNQPQHF	TGTGCCAGCAGCTACAACAATCAGCCCCAGCATTTT
TRBJ1-6	14	few	.	TRBV27	CASTSGIRNSPLHF	TGTGCCAGCACATCGGGGATCCGGAATTCACCCCTCCACTTT
TRBJ1-2	13	.	.	TRBV19	CASSIRQENGYTF	TGTGCCAGTAGTATAAGACAGGAGAATGGCTACACCTTC